This section outlines one TCR beta chain sequence together with its context. From the germline J gene comes the end of the CDR3, since the read stops 3 residues before it. This CDR3 region has 15 residues. Germline V CDR1 and CDR2: SGHTA, FQGTGA. V gave up 3 bases and J gave up 7 bases, with 16 bases separating them. This record belongs to a study of Tregs in tolerant kidney transplant recipients. Related graft donors supplied nonmyeloablative bone marrow transplants, and mixed chimerism was transient. TCRdb's copy holds only in-frame clones and misses some; the assay was immunoSEQ multiplex PCR. The listing records approximately 6,400 clones.

This clonotype was obtained from a human patient who received a combined kidney and bone marrow transplant. Some T cells may have come from the graft donor. The J gene is TRBJ2-1, the V gene TRBV7-3; D is perhaps TRBD2 (6 bases). This specimen consisted of CD8+ T cells from blood (PBMCs), obtained 12 months after the transplant. The covered CDR3 bases are TGTGCCAGCAGCTTTGGGGGGTATGGTGGTAATGAG. This sequence encodes CASSFGGYGGNE. The entire CDR3 protein reads CASSFGGYGGNEQFF.